The source of this T cell receptor (beta chain) is a study of blood T cell repertoires in COVID-19. Turning to the study itself: The United States, Italy and Spain supplied acute and convalescent COVID-19 samples.

V was clipped by 3 bases and J by 2 bases; unmatched bases: 4. Germline-derived CDR1 and CDR2 are LGHNA and YSLEER. CDR3 length: 15 residues. In the study's own analysis: Reference gene primer amplification in the assay estimated nucleated cell counts. Using immunoSEQ multiplex PCR, the repertoire was profiled, and TCRdb retains in-frame clones only, with some absent. Clone size and V and J calls were adopted from that table, with D and trimming inferred from the DNA. The table has around 99,000 clones, approximately 87% seen once. This receptor was taken from a woman aged 60-75 years with acute or convalescent COVID-19. Sequencing was carried out using peripheral blood. The chain employs TRBV4-3 and TRBJ1-3; 7 bases line up with TRBD1. CDR3 nucleotide sequence: TGCGCCAGCAGCCAGGAGACAGGGACTGGAAACACCATATATTTT. Protein: CASSQETGTGNTIYF.